Each of the 8 T cell receptor beta chains below was sequenced from the same sample in a study of T cells in Graves' hyperthyroidism and ophthalmopathy. From RNA transcripts, TCR beta CDR3 regions were amplified. During a first-round RT-PCR of the TCR CDR3, the HTBI primer set was used. TCRdb processed the multiplex PCR reads anew with MiXCR; each CDR3 protein has one entry. The repertoire holds about 300,000 distinct CDR3 sequences, with less than 30% as singletons. The specimen sequenced was blood. Source of these receptors: a middle-aged man with Graves' hyperthyroidism that later progressed to Graves' ophthalmopathy.

The chain recombines TRBV20-1 with TRBJ2-7; D gene ambiguous. This CDR3 comprises 13 residues. Trimming removed 6 bases from V and 0 bases from J, with 12 bases in between. Germline assignment: CDR1 DFQATT and CDR2 SNEGSKA (reference sequence). The CDR3 sequence: CSAPPGLSYEQYF. CDR3 nucleotide sequence: TGCAGTGCACCCCCGGGTCTCTCCTACGAGCAGTACTTC.

This clonotype was observed many times. The gene calls are TRBV19 and TRBJ2-4; a weak D match, TRBD2 (6 bases). CDR1 is LNHDA and CDR2 is SQIVND in the germline V gene (reference sequence). V was trimmed by 5 bases and J by 1 base, leaving 15 bases between them. This CDR3 comprises 16 residues. This chain's CDR3 is CASSPLRRGAKNIQYF. Written as DNA, the CDR3 is TGTGCCAGTAGTCCCCTTCGACGGGGGGCCAAAAACATTCAGTACTTC.

In its sample, this clonotype was seen many times. The chain joins TRBV12-3 or TRBV12-4 to TRBJ2-7; D gene unclear. The CDR3 is 15 residues long. Between the trimmed V and J ends, which lost 6 bases and 6 bases, there was a span of 21 bases. The CDR3 loop reads CASRDQHSAYGEQYF. CDR3 nucleotides: TGTGCCAGCAGGGATCAGCATTCTGCGTACGGCGAGCAGTACTTC.

Concerning this clonotype: The junction and the germline gene differ at one end; a read error may be behind it. The chain joins TRBV5-1 to TRBJ2-7; 7 bases fit TRBD2. The germline gives CDR1 SGHRS, CDR2 YFSETQ. There are 16 residues in the CDR3. In DNA, the CDR3 is TGCGACAGCTTCCCCCATCCCGCTAGCGGACTCCATGAGCAGTACTTC. It codes for CDSFPHPASGLHEQYF.

This chain uses TRBV20-1 with TRBJ2-7, with 9 bases matching TRBD2. V gave up 3 bases and J gave up 4 bases; unmatched junction bases: 10. This CDR3 is 15 amino acids long. CDR1 is DFQATT, CDR2 SNEGSKA, per germline (reference sequence). The chain's CDR3 is CSARVFSGSGYEQYF. DNA for the CDR3: TGCAGTGCTAGGGTATTTAGCGGGAGTGGTTACGAGCAGTACTTC.

There are many counts of this clonotype. The V and J genes are TRBV27 and TRBJ2-7; D gene uncertain. Trimming took off 4 bases at V and 3 bases at J, with 10 bases between the two ends. The CDR3 loop spans 13 amino acids. Germline-derived CDR1 and CDR2 are MNHEY and SMNVEV (reference sequence). The CDR3 DNA follows: TGTGCCAGCAGTTGGCAGCAAAACTACGAGCAGTACTTC. Translating it yields CASSWQQNYEQYF.

This clonotype was counted many times. This chain uses TRBV27 with TRBJ2-5; D is unresolved. Germline-derived CDR1 and CDR2 are MNHEY and SMNVEV (reference sequence). Deletions cut 7 bases from V and 4 bases from J, with 7 bases between. The CDR3 consists of 11 residues. The CDR3: CASKFLETQYF. In nucleotides, the CDR3 is TGTGCCAGCAAGTTTTTAGAGACCCAGTACTTC.

This clonotype was detected many times. The V and J genes are TRBV28 and TRBJ2-4; TRBD1 aligns across 8 bases. The length of the CDR3 is 15 residues. CDR1 MDHEN and CDR2 SYDVKM come from the germline V gene. Losses at the gene ends were 6 bases for V and 0 bases for J; bases not matched to a gene: 4. The CDR3 DNA reads TGTGCCAGCAGAACGGACAGGGAAGCCAAAAACATTCAGTACTTC. It codes for CASRTDREAKNIQYF.